What follows are 29 T cell receptor beta chains derived from one specimen sequenced in a study of T-cell reconstitution after alpha-beta-depleted transplantation in children. Unique molecular identifiers were built into the TCRbeta library. In TCRdb, the PCR reads were re-called with MiXCR into one record per CDR3 protein. The sample has about 250,000 distinct CDR3 sequences, 20% to 30% seen once. The sequencing used PBMCs, mostly from graft donor cells, collected 360 days after TCRalphabeta/CD19-depleted stem cell transplant. These receptors originate from a female patient between 2 and 10 years old who had a stem cell transplant for congenital amegakaryocytic thrombocytopenia, so the T cells may come from the graft donor.

The CDR3 sequence is CASSLEASNQPQHF. CDR3 DNA: TGTGCCAGCAGCTTGGAAGCTAGCAATCAGCCCCAGCATTTT. J is TRBJ1-5 and V is TRBV7-9, with D unresolved. The germline V gene has CDR1 SEHNR and CDR2 FQNEAQ (reference sequence). V lost 3 bases and J 0 bases, leaving 6 bases between the germline ends. This CDR3 is 14 amino acids long.

In the case of this clonotype: A read error is possible here, since a much larger clone lies one base away. The genes are TRBV12-3 or TRBV12-4 and TRBJ2-2; a weak D match, TRBD1 (6 bases). This CDR3 is built from 14 residues. The ends were cut back, 7 bases at V and 3 bases at J, with 12 bases in the middle. The chain's CDR3 is CASIKTGDTGELFF. DNA of the CDR3: TGTGCCAGCATCAAGACAGGAGACACCGGGGAGCTGTTTTTT.

The chain recombines TRBV6-1 with TRBJ2-1; 11 bases are shared with TRBD2. J was trimmed by 6 bases and V by 6 bases; bases with no gene match: 7. The CDR3 consists of 15 residues. In germline, CDR1 is MNHNS, CDR2 SASEGT. Written as DNA, the CDR3 is TGTGCCAGCAGCCGACAGGGACTAGCGGCCAATGAGCAGTTCTTC. Amino acid sequence: CASSRQGLAANEQFF.

CDR3 residues: CSVEVGEQFF. For the CDR3, the DNA is TGCAGCGTTGAAGTGGGTGAGCAGTTCTTC. This chain joins TRBV29-1 and TRBJ2-1; D is unresolved. The CDR3 length is 10 residues. The V gene lost 1 base and the J gene lost 9 bases, with 4 bases spanning the gap. CDR1 and CDR2 from the germline V gene are SQVTM and ANQGSEA.

The chain is built from TRBV7-9 and TRBJ2-3; D assignment may be TRBD1 or TRBD2 (5 bases each). The V gene's germline CDR1 is SEHNR and CDR2 FQNEAQ (reference sequence). CDR3 length: 15 residues. V lost 5 bases to trimming and J lost 6 bases, with 18 bases between them. The CDR3 DNA sequence: TGTGCCAGCAGCCTACCCTTCATCAGGGACGATACGCAGTATTTT. It yields the protein CASSLPFIRDDTQYF.

The V and J genes are TRBV28 and TRBJ2-2, with TRBD1 matching over 8 bases. The length of the CDR3 is 15 residues. V trimming: 8 bases; J trimming: 3 bases; junction bases outside the gene matches: 8. Germline lookup yields CDR1 MDHEN and CDR2 SYDVKM. This CDR3 is CASGEQGVYTGELFF. The CDR3 region has the DNA TGTGCCAGCGGGGAACAGGGGGTCTACACCGGGGAGCTGTTTTTT.

In its sample, this clonotype was seen a few times. The chain couples TRBV4-3 to TRBJ2-2, with D possibly TRBD2 on 6 matching bases. The germline V and J ends were trimmed by 1 base and 5 bases, with 11 bases remaining between them. The CDR3 totals 15 residues. CDR1 LGHNA and CDR2 YSLEER come from the germline V gene. CDR3 sequence reads: CASSQVPGVTGELFF. In nucleotides, the CDR3 is TGCGCCAGCAGCCAAGTACCGGGAGTGACCGGGGAGCTGTTTTTT.

This chain joins TRBV2 and TRBJ1-1; TRBD1 is a possible D gene (6 bases). Per the germline V gene, CDR1 is SNHLY and CDR2 is FYNNEI. The V end was cut by 7 bases, the J end by 5 bases, with 17 bases between. This CDR3 has 14 amino acids. Here the CDR3 DNA reads TGTGCCAGCACCGCCACAGGGAAAAGTACTGAAGCTTTCTTT. It codes for CASTATGKSTEAFF.

This clonotype occurred a few times. The chain links TRBV12-3 or TRBV12-4 to TRBJ2-1; the D is unclear. The CDR3 is made up of 11 amino acids. V lost 6 bases and J lost 9, with 9 bases in between. In DNA, the CDR3 is TGTGCCAGCAGAACCAATCGTGAGCAGTTCTTC. Protein: CASRTNREQFF.

The chain uses TRBV3-1 and TRBJ2-1; D might be TRBD1 (6 bases). This CDR3 contains 13 residues. Per germline, CDR1 LGHDT and CDR2 YNNKEL (reference sequence). V was clipped by 9 bases and J by 1 base, with 10 bases between them. CDR3 residues: CASQGLSYNEQFF. CDR3 DNA: TGTGCCAGTCAGGGGTTATCCTACAATGAGCAGTTCTTC.

In this sample, this clonotype turned up many times. The chain carries TRBV5-1 and TRBJ2-3, with D unresolved. V was pared by 2 bases and J by 2 bases, with 0 bases between. This CDR3 comprises 11 residues. Per the germline V gene, CDR1 is SGHRS and CDR2 is YFSETQ. The CDR3 region is CASSFTDTQYF. CDR3 nucleotides: TGCGCCAGCAGCTTCACAGATACGCAGTATTTT.

This clonotype has a handful of counts. The V and J genes are TRBV13 and TRBJ2-3, with 11 bases fitting TRBD2. The CDR3 has 18 amino acids. Trimming cost V 1 base and J 0 bases; bases outside gene matches: 6. CDR1 PRHDT and CDR2 FYEKMQ come from the germline V gene (reference sequence). CDR3 in amino acids: CASSLETSGGPSTDTQYF. DNA of the CDR3: TGTGCCAGCAGCTTAGAAACTAGCGGGGGACCTAGCACAGATACGCAGTATTTT.

There are a few counts of this clonotype. V is TRBV5-1 and J is TRBJ1-1; D is unresolved. V shed 0 bases and J shed 6 bases, with 15 bases lying between them. The CDR3 totals 15 residues. The V gene's germline CDR1 is SGHRS and CDR2 YFSETQ. The CDR3 protein is CASSLAGRWVAEAFF. The CDR3 DNA follows: TGCGCCAGCAGCTTGGCCGGCAGGTGGGTCGCTGAAGCTTTCTTT.

This clonotype was counted a few times. The genes are TRBV6-2 or TRBV6-3 and TRBJ1-2; 7 bases are a match to TRBD1. The CDR3 covers 14 residues. V lost 0 bases and J lost 4; bases outside the gene matches: 2. Germline values: CDR1 MNHEY, CDR2 SVGEGT. The CDR3: CASSYSGQSYGYTF. As DNA, the CDR3 is TGTGCCAGCAGTTACTCGGGACAGTCCTATGGCTACACCTTC.

The gene calls are TRBV10-3 and TRBJ2-3; perhaps TRBD1 as D (6 bases). The CDR3 length is 14 residues. CDR1 and CDR2 from the germline V gene are ENHRY and SYGVKD. The V gene lost 6 bases and the J gene lost 2 bases, with 12 bases spanning the gap. The CDR3 coding sequence is TGTGCCATCAGGATTCGGGACACCACAGATACGCAGTATTTT. Protein: CAIRIRDTTDTQYF.

This clonotype showed up just once. This chain links TRBV6-5 with TRBJ2-3; the match to TRBD1 covers 7 bases. V lost 6 bases and J lost 8; bases outside the gene matches: 14. Germline V gene sequence: CDR1 MNHEY, CDR2 SVGAGI. The CDR3 has 15 residues. This CDR3 is CASSYDRASGTTQYF. The CDR3 nucleotides read TGTGCCAGCAGCTACGACAGGGCCTCGGGGACTACGCAGTATTTT.

This clonotype was detected a few times. This sequence joins TRBV18 and TRBJ1-5; unclear D gene. Trimming pared 4 bases from V and 1 base from J, leaving 8 bases between. From germline, CDR1 is KGHSH and CDR2 LQKENI. The CDR3 is 14 residues long. CDR3 loop: CASSLYGSNQPQHF. The CDR3 bases are TGTGCCAGCTCACTGTACGGCAGCAATCAGCCCCAGCATTTT.

Here the CDR3 DNA reads TGTGCCAGCAGCCGTGGGACAGTCTCCTACGAGCAGTACTTC. Translated, it gives CASSRGTVSYEQYF. This chain connects TRBV5-6 to TRBJ2-7, with TRBD1 matching 7 bases. Germline lookup yields CDR1 SGHDT and CDR2 YYEEEE. The V segment lost 4 bases and the J segment 0 bases; nucleotides outside the gene matches: 4. This CDR3 region has 14 residues. The variable domain in full, with the rest retrieved from reference TRBV5-6 and TRBJ2-7, is DAGVTQSPTHLIKTRGQQVTLRCSPKSGHDTVSWYQQALGQGPQFIFQYYEEEERQRGNFPDRFSGHQFPNYSSELNVNALLLGDSALYLCASSRGTVSYEQYFGPGTRLTVT.

This clonotype has only a few counts. This chain joins TRBV29-1 and TRBJ2-1, with 7 bases identical to TRBD2. Trimming removed 6 bases from V and 9 bases from J; junction bases left unmatched: 14. Germline CDR1 reads SQVTM; CDR2 reads ANQGSEA. This CDR3 has 14 amino acids. The CDR3, as DNA: TGCAGCGTCCCCATGGAAGCGGGGTATGGTGAGCAGTTCTTC. It yields the protein CSVPMEAGYGEQFF.

The V gene is TRBV5-1, the J gene TRBJ2-5, with TRBD2 identical over 7 bases. The CDR3 spans 13 residues. The V and J ends lost 0 bases and 7 bases, in that order; junction bases with no gene match: 3. Looked up from germline, CDR1 is SGHRS and CDR2 is YFSETQ. CDR3 nucleotides: TGCGCCAGCAGCTTGGCTCGGGAGGTGACCCAGTACTTC. It yields the protein CASSLAREVTQYF.

The CDR3 spells CSADTTSGGPQETQYF. In nucleotides, the CDR3 is TGCAGTGCCGATACCACTAGCGGGGGACCTCAAGAGACCCAGTACTTC. The chain uses TRBV20-1 and TRBJ2-5; 11 bases are shared with TRBD2. There are 16 residues in the CDR3. V lost 6 bases, J lost 2 bases, and 11 bases stayed unmatched. Germline CDR1 is DFQATT and CDR2 is SNEGSKA (reference sequence).

With respect to this clonotype: This may arise from a read error, as a much more abundant clone is one base away. This rearrangement joins TRBV12-3 or TRBV12-4 to TRBJ1-1; TRBD1 agrees at 7 bases. This CDR3 has 13 amino acids. CDR3 sequence: CAISFQGGGEAFF. The CDR3 nucleotides read TGTGCCATCAGTTTTCAAGGGGGCGGTGAAGCTTTCTTT.

This clonotype has only a few counts. J is TRBJ2-2 and V is TRBV30, with TRBD2 as a possible D gene (6 bases). Trimming pared 2 bases from V and 1 base from J, leaving 11 bases between. This CDR3 has 15 residues. Germline values: CDR1 GTSNPN, CDR2 SVGIG (reference sequence). This CDR3 reads CAWSLFSGNTGELFF. The CDR3 DNA reads as TGTGCCTGGAGTCTCTTTAGCGGGAACACCGGGGAGCTGTTTTTT.

J is TRBJ2-1 and V is TRBV9; TRBD1 aligns across 9 bases. J lost 7 bases, V lost 4 bases, and 6 bases had no gene match. CDR1 is SGDLS, CDR2 YYNGEE, per germline. The CDR3 has 14 amino acids. This CDR3 is CASSSRQGGNEQFF. CDR3 in DNA: TGTGCCAGCAGCTCAAGACAGGGGGGGAATGAGCAGTTCTTC. Variable domain in full (rest from reference TRBV9 and TRBJ2-1): DSGVTQTPKHLITATGQRVTLRCSPRSGDLSVYWYQQSLDQGLQFLIQYYNGEERAKGNILERFSAQQFPDLHSELNLSSLELGDSALYFCASSSRQGGNEQFFGPGTRLTVL.

The chain employs TRBV3-1 and TRBJ2-5; D not resolved. The germline gives CDR1 LGHDT, CDR2 YNNKEL (reference sequence). The CDR3 extends over 15 amino acids. Trimming removed 3 bases from V and 4 bases from J, with 15 bases in between. The CDR3 sequence: CASSQESVYGETQYF. The CDR3 region has the DNA TGTGCCAGCAGCCAGGAGTCCGTTTACGGAGAGACCCAGTACTTC.

In its sample, this clonotype was seen many times. CDR3 sequence reads: CASSPLAYEQYF. The CDR3 DNA sequence: TGTGCCAGCAGTCCCCTGGCCTACGAGCAGTACTTC. The rearrangement uses TRBV28 and TRBJ2-7; D unclear. Germline V gene data show CDR1 as MDHEN and CDR2 as SYDVKM. This CDR3 region has 12 residues. Trimming took off 5 bases at V and 2 bases at J, with 7 bases between the two ends.

This clonotype was detected only a few times. This chain joins TRBV7-8 and TRBJ2-2; 10 bases align to TRBD1. Germline lookup yields CDR1 SGHVS and CDR2 FQNEAQ. The J segment lost 7 bases and the V segment lost 5 bases, leaving 7 bases of the junction unmatched. The CDR3 consists of 15 residues. CDR3 in amino acids: CASSRGQGSGGELFF. The DNA of the CDR3 is TGTGCCAGCAGCCGGGGACAGGGGTCAGGCGGGGAGCTGTTTTTT.

Here the CDR3 DNA reads TGTGCCAGCAGTCACGCTAGCGGTGAGCAGTTCTTC. Translation gives CASSHASGEQFF. The genes are TRBV6-2 or TRBV6-3 and TRBJ2-1; 7 bases map to TRBD2. The CDR3 is 12 amino acids. J lost 9 bases, V lost 5 bases, and 4 bases had no gene match. CDR1 and CDR2 from the germline V gene are MNHEY and SVGEGT.

This rearrangement joins TRBV12-3 or TRBV12-4 to TRBJ2-4; 9 bases fit TRBD2. The CDR3 totals 16 residues. The V segment lost 5 bases and the J segment 0 bases; nucleotides outside the gene matches: 5. The CDR3 sequence is CASSPLRGGAKNIQYF. CDR3 in DNA: TGTGCCAGCAGTCCATTGCGGGGGGGAGCCAAAAACATTCAGTACTTC.